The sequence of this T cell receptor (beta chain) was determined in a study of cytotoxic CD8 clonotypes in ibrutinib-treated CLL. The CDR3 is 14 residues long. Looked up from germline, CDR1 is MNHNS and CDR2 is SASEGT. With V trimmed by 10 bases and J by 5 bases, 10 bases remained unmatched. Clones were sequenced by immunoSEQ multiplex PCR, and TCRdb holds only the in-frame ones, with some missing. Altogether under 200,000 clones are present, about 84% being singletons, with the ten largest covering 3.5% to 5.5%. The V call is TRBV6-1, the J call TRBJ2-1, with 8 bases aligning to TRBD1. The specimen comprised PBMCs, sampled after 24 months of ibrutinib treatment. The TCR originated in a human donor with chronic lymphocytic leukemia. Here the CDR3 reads CATSRDRSNNEQFF. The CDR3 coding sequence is TGTGCCACCTCCCGGGACAGGTCAAACAATGAGCAGTTCTTC.